This TCR beta chain appears in the sequencing data of a study of shared clonotypes between healthy human individuals. The overall study: CD8 memory received one plate per donor, CD8 naive two, CD4 memory three and CD4 naive three. Study findings and constraints: Naive CD4 clonotypes overlapped across a handful of donors at approximately 5%. What rarefaction showed was incomplete sorted-subset sequencing despite large depth.

Sequencing was performed with immunoSEQ multiplex PCR; in TCRdb, only in-frame clones are kept and a portion is missing. The sample has 2,500,000 or so clones, about 90% seen once. About this clone itself: The antigen is not known.

Germline values: CDR1 MDHEN, CDR2 SYDVKM. CDR3 size: 18 residues. V gave up 5 bases and J gave up 0 bases, with 20 bases separating them. The chain employs TRBV28 and TRBJ1-5; perhaps TRBD1 as D (5 bases). The specimen was naive CD4+ T cells from PBMCs. Subset indicated: CD45RA+ positively selected. The clonotype originates from a man younger than 30 in good health. Some clones in this sample may be carry-over from other donors' samples. The CDR3 sequence: CASSHRGQTAYSNQPQHF. In nucleotides, the CDR3 is TGTGCCAGCAGTCACCGAGGACAAACGGCATATAGCAATCAGCCCCAGCATTTT.